This T cell receptor beta chain was sequenced in a study of technical replicates of blood from a handful of donors. Trimming took 8 bases from V and 8 from J, leaving 14 bases between them. Germline loops: CDR1 SGHTA, CDR2 FQGNSA. This CDR3 comprises 12 residues. The method was immunoSEQ multiplex PCR; TCRdb's version includes in-frame clones alone and lacks a portion of them. The sample lists 50,000 to 65,000 clones; around 93% were seen once. The sequence derives from a human donor in good health. Some clones in this sample may be carry-over from other donors' samples. The sequencing sample was made of PBMCs. This rearrangement joins TRBV7-2 to TRBJ2-3; tentatively, D is TRBD2 (6 bases). In nucleotides, the CDR3 is TGTGCCAGCGGCGGTGCGGGAAGTACGCAGTATTTT. It specifies CASGGAGSTQYF.